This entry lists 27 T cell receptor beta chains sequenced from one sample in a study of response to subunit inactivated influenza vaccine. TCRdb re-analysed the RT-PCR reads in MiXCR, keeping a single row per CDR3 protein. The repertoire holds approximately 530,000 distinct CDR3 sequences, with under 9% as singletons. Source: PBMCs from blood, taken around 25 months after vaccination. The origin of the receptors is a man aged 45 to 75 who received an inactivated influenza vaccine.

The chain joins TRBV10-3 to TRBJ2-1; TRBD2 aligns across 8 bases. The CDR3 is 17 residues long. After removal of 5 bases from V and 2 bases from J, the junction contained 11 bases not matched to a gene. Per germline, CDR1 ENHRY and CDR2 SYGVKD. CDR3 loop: CAISRGLEKDAYNEQFF. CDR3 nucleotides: TGTGCCATCAGTAGGGGACTAGAAAAAGATGCCTACAATGAGCAGTTCTTC.

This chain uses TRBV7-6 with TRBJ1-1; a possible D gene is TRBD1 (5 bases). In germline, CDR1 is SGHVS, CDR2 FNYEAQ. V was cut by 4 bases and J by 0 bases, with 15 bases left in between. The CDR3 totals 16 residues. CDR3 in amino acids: CASSSFGGGMNTEAFF. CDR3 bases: TGTGCCAGCAGCTCCTTCGGGGGGGGGATGAACACTGAAGCTTTCTTT. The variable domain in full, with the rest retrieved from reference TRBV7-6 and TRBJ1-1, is GAGVSQSPRYKVTKRGQDVALRCDPISGHVSLYWYRQALGQGPEFLTYFNYEAQQDKSGLPNDRFSAERPEGSISTLTIQRTEQRDSAMYRCASSSFGGGMNTEAFFGQGTRLTVV.

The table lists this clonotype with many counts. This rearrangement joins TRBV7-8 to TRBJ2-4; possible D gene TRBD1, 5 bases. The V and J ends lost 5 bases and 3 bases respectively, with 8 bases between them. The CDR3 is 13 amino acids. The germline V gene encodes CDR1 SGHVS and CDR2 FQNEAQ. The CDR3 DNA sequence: TGTGCCAGCAGCATCGACAGCAAAAACATTCAGTACTTC. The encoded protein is CASSIDSKNIQYF.

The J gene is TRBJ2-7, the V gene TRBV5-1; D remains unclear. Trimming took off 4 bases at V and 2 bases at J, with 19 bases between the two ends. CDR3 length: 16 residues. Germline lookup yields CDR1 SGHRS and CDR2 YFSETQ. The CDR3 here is CASSIHIWTSTYEQYF. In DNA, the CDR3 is TGCGCCAGCAGCATCCACATTTGGACGTCAACCTACGAGCAGTACTTC.

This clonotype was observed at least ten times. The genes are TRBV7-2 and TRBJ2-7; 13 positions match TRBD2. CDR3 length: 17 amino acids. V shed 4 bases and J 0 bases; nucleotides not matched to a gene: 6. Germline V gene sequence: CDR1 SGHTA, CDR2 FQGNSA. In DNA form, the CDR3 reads TGTGCCAGCAGCTCTGGACTAGCGGGAGCGTACTCCTACGAGCAGTACTTC. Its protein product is CASSSGLAGAYSYEQYF.

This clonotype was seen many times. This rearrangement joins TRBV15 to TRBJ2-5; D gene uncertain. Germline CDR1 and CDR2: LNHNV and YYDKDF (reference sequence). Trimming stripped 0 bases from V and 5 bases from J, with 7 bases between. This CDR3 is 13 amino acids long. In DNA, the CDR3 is TGTGCCACCAGCAGAGATCCCCAGGAGACCCAGTACTTC. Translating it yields CATSRDPQETQYF. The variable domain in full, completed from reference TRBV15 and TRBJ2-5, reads DAMVIQNPRYQVTQFGKPVTLSCSQTLNHNVMYWYQQKSSQAPKLLFHYYDKDFNNEADTPDNFQSRRPNTSFCFLDIRSPGLGDTAMYLCATSRDPQETQYFGPGTRLLVL.

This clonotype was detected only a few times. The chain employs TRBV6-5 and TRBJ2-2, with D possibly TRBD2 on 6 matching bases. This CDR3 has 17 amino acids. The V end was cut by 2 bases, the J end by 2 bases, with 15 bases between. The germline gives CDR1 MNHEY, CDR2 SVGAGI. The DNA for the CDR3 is TGTGCCAGCAGTTACCCAGGAGGGGAGCCAAACACCGGGGAGCTGTTTTTT. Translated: CASSYPGGEPNTGELFF.

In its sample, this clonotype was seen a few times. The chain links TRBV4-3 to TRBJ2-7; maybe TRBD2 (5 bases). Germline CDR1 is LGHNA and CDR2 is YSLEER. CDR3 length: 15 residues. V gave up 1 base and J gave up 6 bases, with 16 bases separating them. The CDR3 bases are TGCGCCAGCAGCCAAGGATCACGCGTTGGGAGCGAGCAGTACTTC. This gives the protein CASSQGSRVGSEQYF.

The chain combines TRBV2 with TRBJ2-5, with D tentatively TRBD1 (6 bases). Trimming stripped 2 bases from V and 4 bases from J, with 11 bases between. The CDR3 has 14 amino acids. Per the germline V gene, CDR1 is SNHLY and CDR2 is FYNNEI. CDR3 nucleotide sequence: TGTGCCAGCAGTGAATTGGGGGCAGGAGAGACCCAGTACTTC. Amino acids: CASSELGAGETQYF.

The CDR3 nucleotides read TGTGCCAGCAGCCCCCGCCAGGGGATTGCTGGGGCCAACGTCCTGACTTTC. Its protein product is CASSPRQGIAGANVLTF. The rearrangement uses TRBV7-8 and TRBJ2-6; D possibly corresponds to TRBD1 (6 bases). Trimming took 5 bases from V and 2 from J, leaving 16 bases between them. The CDR3 sequence is 17 residues long. Germline V lookup: CDR1 SGHVS, CDR2 FQNEAQ.

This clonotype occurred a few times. Here the CDR3 DNA reads TGTGCCAGCAGCCCCAGCGGGGGGGCCTTGTCCTACGAGCAGTACTTC. Its translation: CASSPSGGALSYEQYF. The genes are TRBV7-2 and TRBJ2-7; TRBD2 matches at 10 bases. In germline, CDR1 is SGHTA, CDR2 FQGNSA. This CDR3 comprises 16 residues. V shed 5 bases, J shed 1 base, and the junction held 8 bases outside the gene matches.

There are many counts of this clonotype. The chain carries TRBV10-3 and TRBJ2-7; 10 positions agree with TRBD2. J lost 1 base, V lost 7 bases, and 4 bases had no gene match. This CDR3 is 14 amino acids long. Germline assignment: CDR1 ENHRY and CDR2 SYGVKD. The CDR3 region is CAITSGGMSYEQYF. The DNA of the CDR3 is TGTGCCATCACTAGCGGGGGTATGTCCTACGAGCAGTACTTC.

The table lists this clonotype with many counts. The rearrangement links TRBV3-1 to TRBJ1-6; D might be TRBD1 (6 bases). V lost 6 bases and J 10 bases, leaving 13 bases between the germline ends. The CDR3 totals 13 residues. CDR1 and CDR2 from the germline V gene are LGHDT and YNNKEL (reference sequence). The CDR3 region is CASRRQGSSPLHF. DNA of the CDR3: TGTGCCAGCAGACGGCAGGGGTCATCACCCCTCCACTTT.

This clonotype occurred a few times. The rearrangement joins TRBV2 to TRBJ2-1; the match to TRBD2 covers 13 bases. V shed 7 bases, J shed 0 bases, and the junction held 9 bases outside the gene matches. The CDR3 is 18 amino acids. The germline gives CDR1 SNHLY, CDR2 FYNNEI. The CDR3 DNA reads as TGTGCCAGCATACCGGGACTAGCGGGGCCTAGCTCCTACAATGAGCAGTTCTTC. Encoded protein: CASIPGLAGPSSYNEQFF. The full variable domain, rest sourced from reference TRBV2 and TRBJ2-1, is EPEVTQTPSHQVTQMGQEVILRCVPISNHLYFYWYRQILGQKVEFLVSFYNNEISEKSEIFDDQFSVERPDGSNFTLKIRSTKLEDSAMYFCASIPGLAGPSSYNEQFFGPGTRLTVL.

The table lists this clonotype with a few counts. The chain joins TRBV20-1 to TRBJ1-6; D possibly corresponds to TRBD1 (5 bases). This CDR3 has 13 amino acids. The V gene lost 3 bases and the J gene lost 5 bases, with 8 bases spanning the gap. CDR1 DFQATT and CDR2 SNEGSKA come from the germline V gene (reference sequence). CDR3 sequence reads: CSARDTNNSPLHF. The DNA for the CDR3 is TGCAGTGCTAGGGACACCAATAATTCACCCCTCCACTTT.

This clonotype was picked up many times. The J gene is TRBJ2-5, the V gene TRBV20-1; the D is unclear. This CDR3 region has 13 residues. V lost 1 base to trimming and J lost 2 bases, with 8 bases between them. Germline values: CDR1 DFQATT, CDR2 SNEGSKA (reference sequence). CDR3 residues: CSARGLTQETQYF. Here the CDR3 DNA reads TGCAGTGCTAGAGGCTTAACTCAAGAGACCCAGTACTTC.

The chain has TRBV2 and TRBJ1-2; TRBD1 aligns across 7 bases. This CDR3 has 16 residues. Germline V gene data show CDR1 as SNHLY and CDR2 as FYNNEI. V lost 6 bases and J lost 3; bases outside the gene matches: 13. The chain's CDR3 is CASSDLQGGGHYGYTF. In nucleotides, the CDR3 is TGTGCCAGCAGCGACCTGCAGGGAGGGGGCCACTATGGCTACACCTTC. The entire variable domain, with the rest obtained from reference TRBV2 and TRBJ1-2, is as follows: EPEVTQTPSHQVTQMGQEVILRCVPISNHLYFYWYRQILGQKVEFLVSFYNNEISEKSEIFDDQFSVERPDGSNFTLKIRSTKLEDSAMYFCASSDLQGGGHYGYTFGSGTRLTVV.

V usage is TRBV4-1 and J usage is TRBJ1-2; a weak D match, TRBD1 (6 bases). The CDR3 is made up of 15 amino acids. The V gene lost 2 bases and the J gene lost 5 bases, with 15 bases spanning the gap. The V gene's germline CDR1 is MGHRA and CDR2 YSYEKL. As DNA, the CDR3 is TGCGCCAGCAGCCAACAGACCCAGGGGTGGTATGGCTACACCTTC. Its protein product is CASSQQTQGWYGYTF.

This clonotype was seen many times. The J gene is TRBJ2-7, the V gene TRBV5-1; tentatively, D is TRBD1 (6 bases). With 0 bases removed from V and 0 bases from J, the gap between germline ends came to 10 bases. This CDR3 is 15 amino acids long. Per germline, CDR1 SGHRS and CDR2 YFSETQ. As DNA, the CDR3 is TGCGCCAGCAGCTTGGCGGGGACACTCTCCTACGAGCAGTACTTC. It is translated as CASSLAGTLSYEQYF.

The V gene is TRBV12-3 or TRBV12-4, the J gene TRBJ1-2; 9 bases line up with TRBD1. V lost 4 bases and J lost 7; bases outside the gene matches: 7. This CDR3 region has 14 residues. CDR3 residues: CASSSTGQGVGYTF. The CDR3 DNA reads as TGTGCCAGCAGTTCGACGGGACAGGGAGTTGGCTACACCTTC.

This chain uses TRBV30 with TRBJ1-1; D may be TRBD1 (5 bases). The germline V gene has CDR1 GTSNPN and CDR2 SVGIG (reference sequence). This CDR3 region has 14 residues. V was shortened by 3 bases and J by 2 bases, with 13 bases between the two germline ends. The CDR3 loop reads CAWRSGAANTEAFF. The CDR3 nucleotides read TGTGCCTGGAGAAGCGGGGCTGCTAACACTGAAGCTTTCTTT.

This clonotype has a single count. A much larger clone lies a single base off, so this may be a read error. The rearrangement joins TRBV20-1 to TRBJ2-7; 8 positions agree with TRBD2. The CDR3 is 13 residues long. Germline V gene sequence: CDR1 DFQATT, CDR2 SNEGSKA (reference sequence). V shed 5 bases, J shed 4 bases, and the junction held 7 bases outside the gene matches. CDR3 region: CSAPTSVSYEQYF. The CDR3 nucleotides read TGCAGTGCTCCGACTAGCGTGAGTTACGAGCAGTACTTC.

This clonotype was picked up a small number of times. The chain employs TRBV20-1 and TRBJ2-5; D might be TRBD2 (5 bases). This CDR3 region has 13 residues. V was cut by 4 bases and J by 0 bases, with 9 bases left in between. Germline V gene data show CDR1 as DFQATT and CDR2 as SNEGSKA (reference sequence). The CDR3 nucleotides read TGCAGTGCTAATGGAGGAAACCAAGAGACCCAGTACTTC. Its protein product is CSANGGNQETQYF.

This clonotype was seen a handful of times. CDR3 sequence: CASSPGGGSSGANVLTF. The CDR3 coding sequence is TGTGCCAGCAGCCCAGGCGGAGGGAGCTCTGGGGCCAACGTCCTGACTTTC. This rearrangement joins TRBV7-2 to TRBJ2-6; tentatively, D is TRBD2 (6 bases). Germline V gives CDR1 SGHTA, CDR2 FQGNSA. This CDR3 is built from 17 residues. Trimming stripped 5 bases from V and 0 bases from J, with 14 bases between.

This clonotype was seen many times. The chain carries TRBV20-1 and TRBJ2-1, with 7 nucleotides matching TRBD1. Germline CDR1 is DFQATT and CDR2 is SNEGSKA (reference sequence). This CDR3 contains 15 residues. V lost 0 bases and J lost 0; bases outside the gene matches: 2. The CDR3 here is CSARETGSSYNEQFF. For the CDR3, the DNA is TGCAGTGCTAGAGAGACAGGGAGCTCCTACAATGAGCAGTTCTTC.

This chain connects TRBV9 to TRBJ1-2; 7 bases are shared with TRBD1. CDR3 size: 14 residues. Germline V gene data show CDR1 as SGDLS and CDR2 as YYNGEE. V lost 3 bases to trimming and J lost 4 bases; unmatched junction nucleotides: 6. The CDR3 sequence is CASSAQGSGYGYTF. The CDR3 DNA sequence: TGTGCCAGCAGCGCACAGGGGAGTGGCTATGGCTACACCTTC.

The CDR3 coding sequence is TGCGCCAGCAGCCAAGAGCCCCGCCTTACTAGAAATTTTGCAGATACGCAGTATTTT. This encodes CASSQEPRLTRNFADTQYF. This chain joins TRBV4-1 and TRBJ2-3; a weak D match, TRBD2 (5 bases). This CDR3 has 19 amino acids. With 0 bases removed from V and 4 bases from J, the gap between germline ends came to 23 bases. Germline V lookup: CDR1 MGHRA, CDR2 YSYEKL.